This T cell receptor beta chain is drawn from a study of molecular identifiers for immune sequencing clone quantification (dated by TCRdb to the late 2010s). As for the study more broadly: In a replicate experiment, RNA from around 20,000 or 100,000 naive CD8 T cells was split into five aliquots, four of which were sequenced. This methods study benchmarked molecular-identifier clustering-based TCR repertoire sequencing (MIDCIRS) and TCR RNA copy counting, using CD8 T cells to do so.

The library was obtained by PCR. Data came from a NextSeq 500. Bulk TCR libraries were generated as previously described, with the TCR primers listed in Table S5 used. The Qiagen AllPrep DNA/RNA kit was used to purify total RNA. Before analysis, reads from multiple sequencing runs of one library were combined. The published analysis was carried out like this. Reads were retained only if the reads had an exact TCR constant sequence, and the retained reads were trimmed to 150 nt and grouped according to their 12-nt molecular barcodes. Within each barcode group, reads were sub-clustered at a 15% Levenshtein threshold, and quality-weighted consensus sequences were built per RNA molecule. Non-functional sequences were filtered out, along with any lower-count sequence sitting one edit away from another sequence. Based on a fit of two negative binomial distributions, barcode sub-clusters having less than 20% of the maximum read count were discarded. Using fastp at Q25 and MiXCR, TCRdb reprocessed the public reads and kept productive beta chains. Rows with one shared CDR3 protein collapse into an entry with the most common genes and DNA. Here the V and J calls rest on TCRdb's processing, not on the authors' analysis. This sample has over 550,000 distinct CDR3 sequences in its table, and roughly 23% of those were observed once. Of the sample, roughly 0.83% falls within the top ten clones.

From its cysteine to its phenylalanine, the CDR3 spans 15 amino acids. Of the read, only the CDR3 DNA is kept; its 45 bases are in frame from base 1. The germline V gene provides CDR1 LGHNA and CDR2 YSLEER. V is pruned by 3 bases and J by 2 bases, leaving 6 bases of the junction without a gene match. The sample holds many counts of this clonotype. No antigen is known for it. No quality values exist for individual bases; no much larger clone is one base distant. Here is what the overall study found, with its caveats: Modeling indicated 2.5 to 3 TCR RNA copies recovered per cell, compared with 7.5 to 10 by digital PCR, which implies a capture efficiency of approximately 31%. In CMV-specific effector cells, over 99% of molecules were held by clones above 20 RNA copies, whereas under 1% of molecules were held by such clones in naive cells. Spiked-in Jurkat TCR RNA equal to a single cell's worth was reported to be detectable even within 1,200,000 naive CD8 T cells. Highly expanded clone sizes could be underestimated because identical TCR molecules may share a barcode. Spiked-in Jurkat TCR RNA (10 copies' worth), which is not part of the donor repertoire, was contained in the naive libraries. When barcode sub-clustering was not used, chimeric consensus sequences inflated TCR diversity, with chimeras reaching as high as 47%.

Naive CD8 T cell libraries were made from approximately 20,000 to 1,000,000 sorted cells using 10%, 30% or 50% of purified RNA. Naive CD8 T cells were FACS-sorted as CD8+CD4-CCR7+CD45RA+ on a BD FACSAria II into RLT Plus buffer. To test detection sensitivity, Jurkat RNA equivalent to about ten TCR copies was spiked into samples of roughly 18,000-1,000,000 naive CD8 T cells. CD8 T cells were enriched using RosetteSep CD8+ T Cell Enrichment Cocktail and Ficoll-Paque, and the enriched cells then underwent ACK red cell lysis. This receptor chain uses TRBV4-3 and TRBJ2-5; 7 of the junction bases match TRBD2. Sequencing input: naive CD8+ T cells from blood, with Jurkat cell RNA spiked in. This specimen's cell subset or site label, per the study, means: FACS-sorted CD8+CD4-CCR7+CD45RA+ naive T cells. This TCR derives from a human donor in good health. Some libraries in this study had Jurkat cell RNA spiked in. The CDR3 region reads CASSQQRGSQETQYF. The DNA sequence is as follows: TGCGCCAGCAGCCAGCAGCGGGGCTCTCAAGAGACCCAGTACTTC.